Listed here are 18 T cell receptor beta chains from one sample, sequenced in a study of OX40 agonist ivuxolimab in advanced cancers. The protocol was immunoSEQ multiplex PCR, while the TCRdb copy is restricted to in-frame clones and leaves out a portion. Of tens of thousands of clones in the sample, roughly 84% were seen once. The sample here was CD4+ or CD8+ T cells sorted from blood, taken in a trial of the OX40 agonist ivuxolimab. Receptor source: an adult with an advanced solid tumor such as melanoma, head and neck, liver or kidney cancer.

The gene calls are TRBV5-4 and TRBJ1-5; 7 bases map to TRBD1. The germline V gene has CDR1 SGHNT and CDR2 YYREEE (reference sequence). Unmatched junction bases numbered 5, after V lost 2 bases and J lost 6 bases. The CDR3 has 14 amino acids. CDR3 in amino acids: CASSLGTVRQPQHF. CDR3 DNA sequence: TGTGCCAGCAGCTTAGGGACAGTCCGTCAGCCCCAGCATTTT.

This chain connects TRBV23-1 to TRBJ2-5, with no clear D. TRBV23-1 is designated an ORF whose function remains uncertain. The V gene lost 8 bases and the J gene lost 2 bases, with 15 bases spanning the gap. The CDR3 sequence is 14 residues long. This chain's CDR3 is CASGPRWQQETQYF. The CDR3 coding sequence is TGCGCCAGCGGCCCTCGGTGGCAGCAAGAGACCCAGTACTTC.

The rearrangement uses TRBV18 and TRBJ2-2, with TRBD2 identical over 10 bases. CDR1 and CDR2 from the germline V gene are KGHSH and LQKENI. V shed 1 base and J 6 bases; nucleotides not matched to a gene: 8. This CDR3 is built from 17 residues. CDR3 nucleotides: TGTGCCAGCTCACCACAAGGGGCTAGCGGGAGTTCCGGGGAGCTGTTTTTT. Its protein product is CASSPQGASGSSGELFF.

This chain connects TRBV7-2 to TRBJ2-1; D not resolved. Germline values: CDR1 SGHTA, CDR2 FQGNSA. There are 16 residues in the CDR3. V gave up 0 bases and J gave up 9 bases, with 18 bases separating them. The CDR3 loop is CASSLALGSSPAEQFF. Here the CDR3 DNA reads TGTGCCAGCAGCTTAGCGCTCGGTTCATCCCCGGCTGAGCAGTTCTTC. The full variable domain, rest sourced from reference TRBV7-2 and TRBJ2-1, is GAGVSQSPSNKVTEKGKDVELRCDPISGHTALYWYRQSLGQGLEFLIYFQGNSAPDKSGLPSDRFSAERTGGSVSTLTIQRTQQEDSAVYLCASSLALGSSPAEQFFGPGTRLTVL.

The chain joins TRBV11-2 to TRBJ2-3; TRBD2 matches 8 bases. The junction had 3 bases not matched to a gene; V was cut back by 2 bases and J by 5 bases. The CDR3 loop spans 14 amino acids. Germline V gene lookup returns CDR1 SGHAT and CDR2 FQNNGV. The chain's CDR3 is CASSLFGGVDTQYF. The CDR3, as DNA: TGTGCCAGCAGCTTATTCGGGGGGGTAGATACGCAGTATTTT. The variable domain in full, completed from reference TRBV11-2 and TRBJ2-3, reads EAGVAQSPRYKIIEKRQSVAFWCNPISGHATLYWYQQILGQGPKLLIQFQNNGVVDDSQLPKDRFSAERLKGVDSTLKIQPAKLEDSAVYLCASSLFGGVDTQYFGPGTRLTVL.

The chain couples TRBV7-2 to TRBJ2-1, with no clear D. The CDR3 runs 12 residues. The germline CDR1 and CDR2 sequences are SGHTA and FQGNSA. V was clipped by 1 base and J by 10 bases, with 8 bases between them. The CDR3 DNA reads TGTGCCAGCAGCTTAGAGATGGGGGAGCAGTTCTTC. Translating gives CASSLEMGEQFF. Looking up the rest from reference TRBV7-2 and TRBJ2-1 gives the full variable domain: GAGVSQSPSNKVTEKGKDVELRCDPISGHTALYWYRQSLGQGLEFLIYFQGNSAPDKSGLPSDRFSAERTGGSVSTLTIQRTQQEDSAVYLCASSLEMGEQFFGPGTRLTVL.

The chain uses TRBV30 and TRBJ1-1; D call uncertain. Germline CDR1 is GTSNPN and CDR2 is SVGIG (reference sequence). V lost 1 base and J 6 bases, leaving 18 bases between the germline ends. The length of the CDR3 is 15 residues. In DNA form, the CDR3 reads TGTGCCTGGAGTGGCGACCCGACCGGGGTCGCTGAAGCTTTCTTT. Encoded protein: CAWSGDPTGVAEAFF.

V is TRBV18 and J is TRBJ1-3; the D gene is possibly TRBD1 (5 bases). The germline V gene encodes CDR1 KGHSH and CDR2 LQKENI. The CDR3 has 14 amino acids. The V end was cut by 2 bases, the J end by 10 bases, with 15 bases between. The CDR3 region has the DNA TGTGCCAGCTCACCAGCCGGAGCAGGGACGACCATATATTTT. It specifies CASSPAGAGTTIYF.

This sequence joins TRBV2 and TRBJ2-1; unclear D gene. Trimming cost V 6 bases and J 5 bases, with 17 bases left between them. The CDR3 loop spans 15 amino acids. The V gene's germline CDR1 is SNHLY and CDR2 FYNNEI. This CDR3 reads CASRNEAGVHNEQFF. CDR3 bases: TGTGCCAGCAGAAACGAGGCCGGAGTCCACAATGAGCAGTTCTTC.

The J gene is TRBJ2-3, the V gene TRBV30; D is possibly TRBD2 (6 bases). Germline CDR1 and CDR2: GTSNPN and SVGIG (reference sequence). The germline V and J ends were trimmed by 3 bases and 8 bases, with 15 bases remaining between them. The CDR3 is made up of 13 amino acids. CDR3: CAWRRDSGATQYF. In DNA, the CDR3 is TGTGCCTGGAGGCGGGACTCTGGCGCTACGCAGTATTTT.

The chain has TRBV7-9 and TRBJ1-1; 8 bases map to TRBD1. The CDR3 extends over 15 amino acids. Germline V gene data show CDR1 as SEHNR and CDR2 as FQNEAQ (reference sequence). Trimming took 5 bases from V and 1 from J; bases not matched to a gene: 6. The DNA of the CDR3 is TGTGCCAGCAGCCCCGGACAGGGACCGAACACTGAAGCTTTCTTT. Encoded protein: CASSPGQGPNTEAFF.

The genes are TRBV18 and TRBJ1-2; 9 bases match TRBD1. CDR1 is KGHSH and CDR2 is LQKENI in the germline V gene. The trim removed 6 bases at V and 4 bases at J, leaving 12 bases unmatched. This CDR3 comprises 16 residues. The CDR3 spells CASSFLPGQGSYGYTF. As DNA, the CDR3 is TGTGCCAGCTCCTTTCTGCCGGGACAGGGAAGCTATGGCTACACCTTC.

The CDR3 coding sequence is TGTGCCAGCAGTCACCGGGTCGGACCCTACGAGCAGTACTTC. Its translation: CASSHRVGPYEQYF. This sequence joins TRBV6-4 and TRBJ2-7; D not resolved. Germline V lookup: CDR1 MRHNA, CDR2 SNTAGT. The CDR3 extends over 14 amino acids. With 5 bases removed from V and 2 bases from J, the gap between germline ends came to 13 bases.

The gene calls are TRBV30 and TRBJ1-4, with TRBD1 matching 10 bases. The CDR3 is 15 residues long. The germline gives CDR1 GTSNPN, CDR2 SVGIG (reference sequence). The V gene end was trimmed by 4 bases and the J gene end by 3 bases; junction bases not matched to a gene: 5. CDR3 in amino acids: CAWNADRGPNEKLFF. As DNA, the CDR3 is TGTGCCTGGAACGCCGACAGGGGGCCTAATGAAAAACTGTTTTTT. The variable domain in full, completed from reference TRBV30 and TRBJ1-4, reads SQTIHQWPATLVQPVGSPLSLECTVEGTSNPNLYWYRQAAGRGLQLLFYSVGIGQISSEVPQNLSASRPQDRQFILSSKKLLLSDSGFYLCAWNADRGPNEKLFFGSGTQLSVL.

This chain connects TRBV9 to TRBJ2-7; possibly TRBD1 for D (6 bases). The CDR3 is made up of 15 amino acids. V was pared by 2 bases and J by 3 bases, with 15 bases between. Germline V lookup: CDR1 SGDLS, CDR2 YYNGEE. The CDR3, as DNA: TGTGCCAGCAGCGTGCAATCAGGGGTAAGCTACGAGCAGTACTTC. Translated: CASSVQSGVSYEQYF.

V and J are TRBV2 and TRBJ1-2; D unclear. The CDR3 totals 14 residues. V lost 4 bases to trimming and J lost 6 bases, with 15 bases between them. Germline V gene data show CDR1 as SNHLY and CDR2 as FYNNEI. This CDR3 reads CASSVNGKINGYTF. DNA of the CDR3: TGTGCCAGCAGTGTAAACGGAAAGATAAATGGCTACACCTTC.

The chain recombines TRBV27 with TRBJ2-4; 9 bases agree with TRBD1. The J segment lost 3 bases and the V segment lost 5 bases, leaving 5 bases of the junction unmatched. CDR3 length equals 15 residues. Germline V gene lookup returns CDR1 MNHEY and CDR2 SMNVEV (reference sequence). CDR3 in amino acids: CASSPRQGVKNIQYF. Here the CDR3 DNA reads TGTGCCAGCAGTCCTCGACAGGGGGTCAAAAACATTCAGTACTTC.

CDR3 loop: CASSLEGAYNEKLFF. The CDR3, as DNA: TGTGCCAGCAGCTTAGAAGGGGCCTATAATGAAAAACTGTTTTTT. The chain uses TRBV7-6 and TRBJ1-4, with D possibly TRBD1 on 5 matching bases. CDR1 and CDR2 from the germline V gene are SGHVS and FNYEAQ. This CDR3 contains 15 residues. V was pared by 1 base and J by 4 bases, with 10 bases between. Filled out from reference TRBV7-6 and TRBJ1-4, the complete variable domain reads GAGVSQSPRYKVTKRGQDVALRCDPISGHVSLYWYRQALGQGPEFLTYFNYEAQQDKSGLPNDRFSAERPEGSISTLTIQRTEQRDSAMYRCASSLEGAYNEKLFFGSGTQLSVL.